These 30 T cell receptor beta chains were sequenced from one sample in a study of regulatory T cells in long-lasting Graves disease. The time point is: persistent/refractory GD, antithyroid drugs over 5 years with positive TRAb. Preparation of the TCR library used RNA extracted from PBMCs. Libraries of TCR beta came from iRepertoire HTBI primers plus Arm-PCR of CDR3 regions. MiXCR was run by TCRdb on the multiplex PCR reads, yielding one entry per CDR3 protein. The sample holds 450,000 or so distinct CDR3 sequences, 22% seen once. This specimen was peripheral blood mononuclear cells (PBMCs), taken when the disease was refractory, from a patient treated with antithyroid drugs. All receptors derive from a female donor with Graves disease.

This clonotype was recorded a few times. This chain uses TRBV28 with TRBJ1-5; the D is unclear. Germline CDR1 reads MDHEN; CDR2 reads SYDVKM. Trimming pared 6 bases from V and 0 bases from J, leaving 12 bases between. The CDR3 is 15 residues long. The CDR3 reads CASSHGGLSNQPQHF. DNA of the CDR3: TGTGCCAGCAGCCACGGTGGACTTAGCAATCAGCCCCAGCATTTT.

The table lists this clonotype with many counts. CDR3 DNA: TGTGCCAGCAGGGTCAGGTATGATCAGCCCCAGCATTTT. Its protein is CASRVRYDQPQHF. The chain carries TRBV2 and TRBJ1-5; no clear D gene. Germline V CDR1 and CDR2: SNHLY, FYNNEI. The CDR3 has 13 amino acids. V lost 6 bases and J lost 5, with 11 bases in between.

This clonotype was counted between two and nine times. Here the CDR3 reads CASSLQGQPRETQYF. DNA of the CDR3: TGTGCCAGTAGTCTGCAGGGACAGCCGAGGGAGACCCAGTACTTC. The gene calls are TRBV19 and TRBJ2-5, with 7 bases matching TRBD1. The V gene's germline CDR1 is LNHDA and CDR2 SQIVND (reference sequence). The CDR3 is made up of 15 amino acids. V was clipped by 5 bases and J by 5 bases; unmatched bases: 11. Filled out from reference TRBV19 and TRBJ2-5, the complete variable domain reads DGGITQSPKYLFRKEGQNVTLSCEQNLNHDAMYWYRQDPGQGLRLIYYSQIVNDFQKGDIAEGYSVSREKKESFPLTVTSAQKNPTAFYLCASSLQGQPRETQYFGPGTRLLVL.

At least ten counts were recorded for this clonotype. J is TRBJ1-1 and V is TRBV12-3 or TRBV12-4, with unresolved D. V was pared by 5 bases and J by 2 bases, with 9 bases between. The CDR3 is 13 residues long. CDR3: CASSNRFNTEAFF. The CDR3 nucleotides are TGTGCCAGCAGTAATAGGTTTAACACTGAAGCTTTCTTT.

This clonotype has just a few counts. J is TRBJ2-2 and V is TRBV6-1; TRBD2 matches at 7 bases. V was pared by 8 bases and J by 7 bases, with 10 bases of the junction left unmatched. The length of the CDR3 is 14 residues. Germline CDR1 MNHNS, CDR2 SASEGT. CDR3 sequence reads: CASSRRGEVGELFF. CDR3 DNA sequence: TGTGCCAGCTCCCGTCGGGGGGAAGTCGGGGAGCTGTTTTTT.

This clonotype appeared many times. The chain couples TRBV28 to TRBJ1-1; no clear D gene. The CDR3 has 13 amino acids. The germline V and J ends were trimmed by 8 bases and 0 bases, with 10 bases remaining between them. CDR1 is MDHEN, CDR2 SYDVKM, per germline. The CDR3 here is CASLGPMNTEAFF. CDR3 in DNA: TGTGCCAGCCTCGGACCCATGAACACTGAAGCTTTCTTT.

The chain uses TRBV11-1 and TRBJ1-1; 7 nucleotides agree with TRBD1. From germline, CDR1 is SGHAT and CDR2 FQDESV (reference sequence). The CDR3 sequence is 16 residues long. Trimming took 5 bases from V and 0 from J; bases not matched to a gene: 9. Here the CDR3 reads CASSRVLTGLNTEAFF. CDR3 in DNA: TGTGCCAGCAGCCGGGTTCTGACAGGGTTGAACACTGAAGCTTTCTTT.

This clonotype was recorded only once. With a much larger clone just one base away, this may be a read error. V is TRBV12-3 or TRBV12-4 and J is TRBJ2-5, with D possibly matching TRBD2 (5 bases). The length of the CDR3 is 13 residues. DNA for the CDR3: TGTGTCAGCAGTTTAGCGATGGGATCGTCCCAGTACTTC. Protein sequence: CVSSLAMGSSQYF.

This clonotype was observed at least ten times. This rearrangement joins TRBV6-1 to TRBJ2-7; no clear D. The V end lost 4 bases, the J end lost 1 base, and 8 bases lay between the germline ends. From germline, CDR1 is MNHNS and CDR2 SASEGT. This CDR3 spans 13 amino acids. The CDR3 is CASSVQQSYEQYF. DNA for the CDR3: TGTGCCAGCAGTGTCCAGCAGTCCTACGAGCAGTACTTC.

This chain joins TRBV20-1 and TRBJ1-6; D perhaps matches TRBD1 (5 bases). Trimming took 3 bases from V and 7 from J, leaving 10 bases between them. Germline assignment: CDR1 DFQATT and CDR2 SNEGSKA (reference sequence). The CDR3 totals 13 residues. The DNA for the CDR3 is TGCAGTGCTAGGAGGGACGGGAATTCACCCCTCCACTTT. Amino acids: CSARRDGNSPLHF.

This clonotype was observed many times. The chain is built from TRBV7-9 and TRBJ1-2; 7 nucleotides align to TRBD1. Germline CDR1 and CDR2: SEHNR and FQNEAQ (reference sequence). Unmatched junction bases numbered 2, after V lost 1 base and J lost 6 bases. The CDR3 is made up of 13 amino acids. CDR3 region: CASSLETGNGYTF. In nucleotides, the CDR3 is TGTGCCAGCAGCTTAGAGACAGGGAATGGCTACACCTTC.

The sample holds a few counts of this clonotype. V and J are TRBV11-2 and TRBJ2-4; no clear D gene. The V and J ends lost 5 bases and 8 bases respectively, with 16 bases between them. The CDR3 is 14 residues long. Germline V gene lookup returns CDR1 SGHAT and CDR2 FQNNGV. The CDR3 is CASSGPLDGDIQYF. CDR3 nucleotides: TGTGCCAGCAGCGGTCCCCTCGACGGCGACATTCAGTACTTC.

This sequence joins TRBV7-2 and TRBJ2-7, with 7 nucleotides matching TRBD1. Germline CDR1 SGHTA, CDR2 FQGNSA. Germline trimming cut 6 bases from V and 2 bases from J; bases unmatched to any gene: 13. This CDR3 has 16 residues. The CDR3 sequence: CASRPAETGIAYEQYF. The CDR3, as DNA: TGTGCCAGCAGACCGGCGGAGACAGGGATTGCCTACGAGCAGTACTTC.

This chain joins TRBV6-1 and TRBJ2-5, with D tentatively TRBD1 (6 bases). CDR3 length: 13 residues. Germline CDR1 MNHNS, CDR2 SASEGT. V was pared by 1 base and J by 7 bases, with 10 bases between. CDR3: CASSEGLGGTQYF. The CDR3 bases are TGTGCCAGCAGTGAAGGTCTAGGGGGGACCCAGTACTTC.

The CDR3 is CASSYSIQLAEAFF. CDR3 DNA: TGTGCCAGCAGTTACTCGATTCAGTTGGCTGAAGCTTTCTTT. The rearrangement uses TRBV6-2 or TRBV6-3 and TRBJ1-1, with unresolved D. The CDR3 consists of 14 residues. CDR1 and CDR2 from the germline V gene are MNHEY and SVGEGT. V was shortened by 0 bases and J by 6 bases, with 11 bases between the two germline ends.

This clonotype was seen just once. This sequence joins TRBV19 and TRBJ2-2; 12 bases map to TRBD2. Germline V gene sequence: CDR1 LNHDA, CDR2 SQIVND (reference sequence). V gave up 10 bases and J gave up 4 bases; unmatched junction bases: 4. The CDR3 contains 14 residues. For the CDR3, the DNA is TGTGCCACATCACTAGCGGGGGGCACCGGGGAGCTGTTTTTT. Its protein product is CATSLAGGTGELFF.

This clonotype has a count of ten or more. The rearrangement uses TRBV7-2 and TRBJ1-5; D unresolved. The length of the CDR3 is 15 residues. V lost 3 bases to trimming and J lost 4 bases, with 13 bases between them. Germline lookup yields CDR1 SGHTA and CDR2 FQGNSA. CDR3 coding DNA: TGTGCCAGCAGCTTGGTCCCCGGGTCAAATCAGCCCCAGCATTTT. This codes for CASSLVPGSNQPQHF.

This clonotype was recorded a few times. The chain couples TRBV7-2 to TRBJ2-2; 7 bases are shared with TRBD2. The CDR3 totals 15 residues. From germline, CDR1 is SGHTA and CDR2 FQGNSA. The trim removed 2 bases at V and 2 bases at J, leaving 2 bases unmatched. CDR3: CASSLSGINTGELFF. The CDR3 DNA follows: TGTGCCAGCAGCTTAAGCGGGATTAACACCGGGGAGCTGTTTTTT.

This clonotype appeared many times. Here the CDR3 reads CASNSPGLGGEQYF. CDR3 DNA: TGTGCCAGCAACTCCCCCGGACTGGGGGGGGAGCAGTACTTC. V is TRBV28 and J is TRBJ2-7; 7 bases line up with TRBD2. The J segment lost 7 bases and the V segment lost 7 bases, leaving 13 bases of the junction unmatched. This CDR3 has 14 amino acids. CDR1 and CDR2 (germline): MDHEN, SYDVKM.

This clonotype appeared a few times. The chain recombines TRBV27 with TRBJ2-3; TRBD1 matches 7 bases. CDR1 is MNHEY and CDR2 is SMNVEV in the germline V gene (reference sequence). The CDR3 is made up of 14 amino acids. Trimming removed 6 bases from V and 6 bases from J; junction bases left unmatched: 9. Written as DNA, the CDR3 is TGTGCCAGCAGAGTAGACAGGGATCCGGATACGCAGTATTTT. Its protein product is CASRVDRDPDTQYF.

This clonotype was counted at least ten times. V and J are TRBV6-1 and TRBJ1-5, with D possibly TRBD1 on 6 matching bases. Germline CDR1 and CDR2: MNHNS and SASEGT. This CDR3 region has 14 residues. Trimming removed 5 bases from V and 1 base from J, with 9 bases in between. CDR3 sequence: CASSPRGSNQPQHF. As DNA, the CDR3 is TGTGCCAGCAGTCCCAGGGGAAGCAATCAGCCCCAGCATTTT.

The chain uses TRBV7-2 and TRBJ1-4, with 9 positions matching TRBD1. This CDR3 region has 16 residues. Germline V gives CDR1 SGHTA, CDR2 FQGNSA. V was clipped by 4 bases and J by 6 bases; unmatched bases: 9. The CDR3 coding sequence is TGTGCCAGCAGCTCATCCACAGGGGGCGCAGATGAAAAACTGTTTTTT. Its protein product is CASSSSTGGADEKLFF.

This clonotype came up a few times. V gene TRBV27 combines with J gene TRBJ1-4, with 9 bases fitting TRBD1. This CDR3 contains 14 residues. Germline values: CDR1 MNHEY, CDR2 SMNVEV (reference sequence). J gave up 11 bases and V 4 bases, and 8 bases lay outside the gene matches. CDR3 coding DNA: TGTGCCAGCAGTTCCCCGTACAGGGGGCATAAACTGTTTTTT. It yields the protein CASSSPYRGHKLFF.

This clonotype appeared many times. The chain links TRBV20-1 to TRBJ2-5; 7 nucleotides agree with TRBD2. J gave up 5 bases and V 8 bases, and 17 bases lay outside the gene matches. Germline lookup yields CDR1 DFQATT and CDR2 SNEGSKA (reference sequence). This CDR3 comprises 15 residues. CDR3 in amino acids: CSTSAGIRGPETQYF. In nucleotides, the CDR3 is TGCAGTACCTCAGCGGGGATTCGGGGTCCGGAGACCCAGTACTTC.

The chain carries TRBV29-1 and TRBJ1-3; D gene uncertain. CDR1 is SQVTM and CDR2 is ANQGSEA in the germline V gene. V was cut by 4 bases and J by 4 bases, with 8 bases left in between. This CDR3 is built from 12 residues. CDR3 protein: CSVAGLGNTIYF. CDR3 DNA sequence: TGCAGCGTTGCGGGGTTAGGAAACACCATATATTTT.

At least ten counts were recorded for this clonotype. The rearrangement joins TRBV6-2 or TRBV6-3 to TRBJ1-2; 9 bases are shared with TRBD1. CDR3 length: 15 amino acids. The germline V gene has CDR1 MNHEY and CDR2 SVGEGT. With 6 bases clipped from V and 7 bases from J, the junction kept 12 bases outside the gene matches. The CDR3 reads CASRPGGQGTSGYTF. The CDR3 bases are TGTGCCAGCAGGCCGGGCGGACAGGGGACCTCTGGCTACACCTTC.

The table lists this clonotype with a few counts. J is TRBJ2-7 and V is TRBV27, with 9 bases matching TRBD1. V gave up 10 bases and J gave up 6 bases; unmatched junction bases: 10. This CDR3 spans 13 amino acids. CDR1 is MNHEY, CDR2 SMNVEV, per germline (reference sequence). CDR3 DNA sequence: TGTGCCACCACCGGGACAGGGTACCCCGAGCAGTACTTC. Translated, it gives CATTGTGYPEQYF.

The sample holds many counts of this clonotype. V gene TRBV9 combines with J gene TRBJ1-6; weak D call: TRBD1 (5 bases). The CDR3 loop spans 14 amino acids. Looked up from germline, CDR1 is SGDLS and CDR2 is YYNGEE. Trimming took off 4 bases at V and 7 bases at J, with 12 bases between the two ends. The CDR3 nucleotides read TGTGCCAGCAGCCCACAGGTATCAAATTCACCCCTCCACTTT. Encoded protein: CASSPQVSNSPLHF. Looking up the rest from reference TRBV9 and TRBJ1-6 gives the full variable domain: DSGVTQTPKHLITATGQRVTLRCSPRSGDLSVYWYQQSLDQGLQFLIQYYNGEERAKGNILERFSAQQFPDLHSELNLSSLELGDSALYFCASSPQVSNSPLHFGNGTRLTVT.

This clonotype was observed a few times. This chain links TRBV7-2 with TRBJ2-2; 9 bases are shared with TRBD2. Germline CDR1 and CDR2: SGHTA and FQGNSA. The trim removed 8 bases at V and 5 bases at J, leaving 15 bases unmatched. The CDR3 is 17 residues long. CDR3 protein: CASGKELAGAVTGELFF. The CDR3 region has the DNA TGTGCCAGCGGGAAGGAATTAGCGGGAGCCGTAACCGGGGAGCTGTTTTTT.

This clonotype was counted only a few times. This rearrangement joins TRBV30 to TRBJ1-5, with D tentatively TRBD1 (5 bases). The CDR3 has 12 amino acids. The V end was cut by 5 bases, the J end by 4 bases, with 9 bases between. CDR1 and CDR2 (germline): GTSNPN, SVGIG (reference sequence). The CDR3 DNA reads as TGTGCCTGGGCGACAGAAAATCAGCCCCAGCATTTT. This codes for CAWATENQPQHF.